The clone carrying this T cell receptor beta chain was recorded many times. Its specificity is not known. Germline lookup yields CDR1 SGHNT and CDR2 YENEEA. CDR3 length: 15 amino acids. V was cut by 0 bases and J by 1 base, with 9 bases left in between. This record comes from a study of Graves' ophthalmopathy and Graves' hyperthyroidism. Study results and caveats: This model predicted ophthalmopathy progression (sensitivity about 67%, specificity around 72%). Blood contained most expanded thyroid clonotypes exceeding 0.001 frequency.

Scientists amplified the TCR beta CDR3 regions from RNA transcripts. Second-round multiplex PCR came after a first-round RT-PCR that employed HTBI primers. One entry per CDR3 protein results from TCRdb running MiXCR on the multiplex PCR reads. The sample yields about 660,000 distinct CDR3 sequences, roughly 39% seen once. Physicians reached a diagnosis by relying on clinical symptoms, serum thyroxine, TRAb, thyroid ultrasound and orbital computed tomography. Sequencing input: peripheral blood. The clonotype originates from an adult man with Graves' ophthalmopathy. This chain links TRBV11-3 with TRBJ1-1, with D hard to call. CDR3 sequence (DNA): TGTGCCAGCAGCTTAGAGGCGCTGGGGAACACTGAAGCTTTCTTT. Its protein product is CASSLEALGNTEAFF.